The clone carrying this T cell receptor (beta chain) was picked up a small number of times. The sample comes from a study of blood T cells in healthy people across ages. Using a J-beta primer mix together with a sample-barcoded 5' primer, a second PCR was run for roughly 7 to 11 cycles. Each CDR3 protein gets one entry after TCRdb re-called the 5' RACE reads with MiXCR. The sample includes around 1,500,000 distinct CDR3 sequences, around two fifths of them seen just once. The germline CDR1 and CDR2 sequences are DFQATT and SNEGSKA (reference sequence). Germline trimming cut 3 bases from V and 0 bases from J; bases unmatched to any gene: 3. The CDR3 runs to 15 residues.

Sequenced sample: blood. The receptor comes from a young woman in good health. This chain joins TRBV20-1 and TRBJ2-4; the match to TRBD1 covers 9 bases. The chain's CDR3 is CSASWTGVAKNIQYF. CDR3 DNA sequence: TGCAGTGCTAGTTGGACAGGGGTAGCCAAAAACATTCAGTACTTC.